The 4 T cell receptor beta chains listed next were all sequenced from one sample in a study of cytomegalovirus exposure and HLA in healthy donors. A multiplex PCR was run with 60 Vbeta primers and 13 Jbeta primers. Sequencing was performed with immunoSEQ multiplex PCR; in TCRdb, only in-frame clones are kept and a portion is missing. The data show about 120,000 clones, 81% seen once. Input material: PBMCs. The receptors were sampled from a woman in her forties in good health and CMV-seronegative.

The gene calls are TRBV12-2 and TRBJ1-1; TRBD1 is the table's D call, not checked against the DNA. TRBV12-2 is reported as a pseudogene. This CDR3 spans 15 amino acids. CDR3 coding DNA: TGTGCAAGTCGCTTAGCGGGACAGGGGTACACTGAAGCTTTCTTT. Its protein product is CASRLAGQGYTEAFF.

CDR3 sequence reads: CASSERRRNTEAFF. As DNA, the CDR3 is TGTGCCAGCAGTGAACGAAGGAGGAACACTGAAGCTTTCTTT. The chain recombines TRBV6-1 with TRBJ1-1, with unresolved D. V was pared by 2 bases and J by 1 base, with 8 bases between. CDR1 and CDR2 (germline): MNHNS, SASEGT. The CDR3 runs to 14 residues.

J is TRBJ2-1 and V is TRBV19, with TRBD1 identical over 7 bases. There are 14 residues in the CDR3. Germline V gives CDR1 LNHDA, CDR2 SQIVND (reference sequence). After removal of 5 bases from V and 7 bases from J, the junction contained 8 bases not matched to a gene. CDR3 sequence (DNA): TGTGCCAGTAGTCCCGGGACAGTTCCTAATGAGCAGTTCTTC. Protein product: CASSPGTVPNEQFF.

This chain joins TRBV23-1 and TRBJ2-2; 7 nucleotides line up with TRBD2. TRBV23-1 is reported as an ORF; its role is uncertain. The CDR3 totals 15 residues. After removal of 7 bases from V and 0 bases from J, the junction contained 5 bases not matched to a gene. The DNA for the CDR3 is TGCGCCAGCAAAATGGGGGGGGCGAACACCGGGGAGCTGTTTTTT. Residues: CASKMGGANTGELFF.